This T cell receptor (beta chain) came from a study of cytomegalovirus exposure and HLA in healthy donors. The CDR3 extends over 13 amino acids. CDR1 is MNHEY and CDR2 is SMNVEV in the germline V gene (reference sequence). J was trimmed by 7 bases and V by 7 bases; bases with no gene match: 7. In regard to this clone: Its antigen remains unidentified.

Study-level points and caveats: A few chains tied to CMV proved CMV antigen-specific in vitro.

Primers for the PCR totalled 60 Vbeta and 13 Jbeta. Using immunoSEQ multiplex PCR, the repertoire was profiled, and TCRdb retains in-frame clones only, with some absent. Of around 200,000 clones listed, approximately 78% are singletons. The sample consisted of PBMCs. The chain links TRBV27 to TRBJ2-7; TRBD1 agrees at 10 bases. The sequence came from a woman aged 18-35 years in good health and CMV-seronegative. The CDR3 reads CASKRTGGSEQYF. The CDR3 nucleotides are TGTGCCAGCAAACGGACAGGGGGGTCTGAGCAGTACTTC.